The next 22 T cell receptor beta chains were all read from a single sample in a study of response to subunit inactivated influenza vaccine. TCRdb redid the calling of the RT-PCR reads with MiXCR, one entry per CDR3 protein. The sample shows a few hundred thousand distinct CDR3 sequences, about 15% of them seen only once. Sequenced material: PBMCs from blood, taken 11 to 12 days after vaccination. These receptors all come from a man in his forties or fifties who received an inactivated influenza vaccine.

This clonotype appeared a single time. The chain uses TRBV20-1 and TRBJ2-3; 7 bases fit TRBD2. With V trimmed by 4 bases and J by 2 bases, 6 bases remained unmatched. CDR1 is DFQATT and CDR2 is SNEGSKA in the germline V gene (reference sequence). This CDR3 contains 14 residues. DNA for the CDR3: TGCAGTGCTACTGGACTAGGGTACACAGATACGCAGTATTTT. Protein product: CSATGLGYTDTQYF.

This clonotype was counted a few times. The CDR3 region is CASSPGQSFFETQYF. The CDR3 region has the DNA TGCGCCAGCAGCCCCGGACAGTCTTTTTTCGAGACCCAGTACTTC. The chain joins TRBV5-1 to TRBJ2-5, with TRBD1 as a possible D gene (6 bases). This CDR3 region has 15 residues. The ends were cut back, 4 bases at V and 5 bases at J, with 18 bases in the middle. From germline, CDR1 is SGHRS and CDR2 YFSETQ.

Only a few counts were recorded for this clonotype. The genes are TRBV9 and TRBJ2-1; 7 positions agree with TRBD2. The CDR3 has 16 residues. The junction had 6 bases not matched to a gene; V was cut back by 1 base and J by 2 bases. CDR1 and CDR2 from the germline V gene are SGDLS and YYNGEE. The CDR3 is CASSVQAGTTYNEQFF. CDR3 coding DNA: TGTGCCAGCAGCGTACAGGCCGGGACTACCTACAATGAGCAGTTCTTC.

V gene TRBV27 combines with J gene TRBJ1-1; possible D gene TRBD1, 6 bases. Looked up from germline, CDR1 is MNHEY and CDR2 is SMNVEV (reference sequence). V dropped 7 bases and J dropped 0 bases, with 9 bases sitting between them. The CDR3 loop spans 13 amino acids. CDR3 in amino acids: CASKGVMNTEAFF. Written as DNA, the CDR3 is TGTGCCAGCAAGGGGGTAATGAACACTGAAGCTTTCTTT.

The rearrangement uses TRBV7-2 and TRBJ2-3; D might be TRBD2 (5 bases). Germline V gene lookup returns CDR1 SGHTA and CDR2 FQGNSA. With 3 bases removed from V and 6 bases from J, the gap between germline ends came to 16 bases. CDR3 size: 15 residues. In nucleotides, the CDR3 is TGTGCCAGCAGCTTCAGATCTCGGGGTGGGGATACGCAGTATTTT. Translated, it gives CASSFRSRGGDTQYF.

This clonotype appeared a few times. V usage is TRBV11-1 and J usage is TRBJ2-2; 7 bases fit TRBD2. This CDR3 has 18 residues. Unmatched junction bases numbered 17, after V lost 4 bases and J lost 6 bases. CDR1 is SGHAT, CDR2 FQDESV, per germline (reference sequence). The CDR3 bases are TGTGCCAGCAGCTCTAGAAGACCCCGGACTAGTTTGCCCGGGGAGCTGTTTTTT. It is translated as CASSSRRPRTSLPGELFF.

The CDR3 sequence is CASSLGRREQFF. The DNA for the CDR3 is TGTGCCAGCAGTTTAGGACGACGTGAGCAGTTCTTC. J is TRBJ2-1 and V is TRBV28; no clear D gene. The germline CDR1 and CDR2 sequences are MDHEN and SYDVKM. This CDR3 is built from 12 residues. The V and J ends lost 2 bases and 9 bases respectively, with 8 bases between them. Using reference TRBV28 and TRBJ2-1 for the parts outside the CDR3, the full variable domain is DVKVTQSSRYLVKRTGEKVFLECVQDMDHENMFWYRQDPGLGLRLIYFSYDVKMKEKGDIPEGYSVSREKKERFSLILESASTNQTSMYLCASSLGRREQFFGPGTRLTVL.

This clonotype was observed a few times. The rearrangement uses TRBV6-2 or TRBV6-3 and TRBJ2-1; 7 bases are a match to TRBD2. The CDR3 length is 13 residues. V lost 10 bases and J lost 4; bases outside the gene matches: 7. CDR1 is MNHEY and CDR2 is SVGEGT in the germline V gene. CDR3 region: CAIRDYHYNEQFF. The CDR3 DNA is TGTGCCATCCGGGACTATCATTACAATGAGCAGTTCTTC.

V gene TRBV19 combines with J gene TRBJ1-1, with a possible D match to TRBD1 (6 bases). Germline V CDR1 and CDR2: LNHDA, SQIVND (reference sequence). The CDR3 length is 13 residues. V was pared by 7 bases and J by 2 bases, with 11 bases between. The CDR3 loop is CASKGGGNTEAFF. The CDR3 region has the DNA TGTGCCAGTAAGGGGGGAGGCAACACTGAAGCTTTCTTT.

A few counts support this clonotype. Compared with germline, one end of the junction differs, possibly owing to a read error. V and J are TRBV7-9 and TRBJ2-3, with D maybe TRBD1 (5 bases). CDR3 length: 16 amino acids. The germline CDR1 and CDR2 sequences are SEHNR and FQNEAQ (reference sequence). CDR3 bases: TGTGCCAGCAGCTCCTGGGGCAGGGATGCACAAGATACGCAGTTTTTT. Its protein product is CASSSWGRDAQDTQFF. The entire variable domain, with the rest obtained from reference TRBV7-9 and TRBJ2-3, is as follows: DTGVSQNPRHKITKRGQNVTFRCDPISEHNRLYWYRQTLGQGPEFLTYFQNEAQLEKSRLLSDRFSAERPKGSFSTLEIQRTEQGDSAMYLCASSSWGRDAQDTQFFGPGTRLTVL.

For the CDR3, the DNA is TGTGCCAGCAGCCGCAGATCGGGGTTAATGAACACTGAAGCTTTCTTT. Its protein product is CASSRRSGLMNTEAFF. This sequence joins TRBV6-2 or TRBV6-3 and TRBJ1-1; no firm D call. V lost 6 bases to trimming and J lost 0 bases, with 17 bases between them. CDR1 is MNHEY, CDR2 SVGEGT, per germline. The CDR3 totals 16 residues.

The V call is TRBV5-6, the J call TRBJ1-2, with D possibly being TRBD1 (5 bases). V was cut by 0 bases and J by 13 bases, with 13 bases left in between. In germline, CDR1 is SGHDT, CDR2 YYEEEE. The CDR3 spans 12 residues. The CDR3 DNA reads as TGTGCCAGCAGCTTGGGGACGACAGAGGGCACCTTC. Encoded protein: CASSLGTTEGTF.

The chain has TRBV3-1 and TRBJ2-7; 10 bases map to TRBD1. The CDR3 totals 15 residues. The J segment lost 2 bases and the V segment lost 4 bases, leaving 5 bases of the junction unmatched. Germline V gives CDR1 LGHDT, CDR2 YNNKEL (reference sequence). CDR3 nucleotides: TGTGCCAGCAGCCCAGGGACAGGGGAGACCTACGAGCAGTACTTC. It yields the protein CASSPGTGETYEQYF.

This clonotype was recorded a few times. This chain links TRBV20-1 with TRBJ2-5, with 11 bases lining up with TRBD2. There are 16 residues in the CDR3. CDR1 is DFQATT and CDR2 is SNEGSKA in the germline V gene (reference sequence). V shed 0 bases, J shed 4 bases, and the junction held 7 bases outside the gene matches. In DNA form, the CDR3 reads TGCAGTGCTAGAGATGTAGCGGGAGGGCCCGGAGAGACCCAGTACTTC. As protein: CSARDVAGGPGETQYF.

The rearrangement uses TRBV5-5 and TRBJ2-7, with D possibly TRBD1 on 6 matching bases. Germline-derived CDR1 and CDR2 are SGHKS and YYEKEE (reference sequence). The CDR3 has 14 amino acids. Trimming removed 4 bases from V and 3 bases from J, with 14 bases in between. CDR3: CASSIGGRSYEQYF. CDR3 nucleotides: TGTGCCAGCAGCATAGGGGGACGGAGCTACGAGCAGTACTTC.

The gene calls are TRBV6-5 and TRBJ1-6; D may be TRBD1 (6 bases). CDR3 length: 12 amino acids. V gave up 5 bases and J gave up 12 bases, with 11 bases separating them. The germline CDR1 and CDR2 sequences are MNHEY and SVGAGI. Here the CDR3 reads CASSPLGQPLHF. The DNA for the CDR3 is TGTGCCAGCAGTCCACTGGGACAACCCCTCCACTTT.

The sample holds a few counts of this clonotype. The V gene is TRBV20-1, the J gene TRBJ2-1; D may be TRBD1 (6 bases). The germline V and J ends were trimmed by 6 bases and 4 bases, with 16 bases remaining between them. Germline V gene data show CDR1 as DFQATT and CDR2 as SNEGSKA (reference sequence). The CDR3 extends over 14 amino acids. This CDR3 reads CSATTGPLYNEQFF. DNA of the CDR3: TGCAGTGCGACGACAGGCCCACTTTACAATGAGCAGTTCTTC.

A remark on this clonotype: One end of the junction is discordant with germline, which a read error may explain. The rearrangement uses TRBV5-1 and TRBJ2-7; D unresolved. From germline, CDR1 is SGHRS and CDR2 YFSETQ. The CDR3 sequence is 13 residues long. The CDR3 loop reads CASRLALWDEQYF. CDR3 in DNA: TGCGCCAGCAGGTTGGCCCTGTGGGACGAGCAGTACTTC.

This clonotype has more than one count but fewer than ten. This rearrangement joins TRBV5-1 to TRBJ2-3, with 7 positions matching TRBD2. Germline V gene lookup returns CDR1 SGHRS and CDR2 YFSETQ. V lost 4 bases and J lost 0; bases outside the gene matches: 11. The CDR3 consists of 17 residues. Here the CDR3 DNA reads TGCGCCAGCAGCGGAGGAGTCGGGGGGTATAGCACAGATACGCAGTATTTT. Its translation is CASSGGVGGYSTDTQYF.

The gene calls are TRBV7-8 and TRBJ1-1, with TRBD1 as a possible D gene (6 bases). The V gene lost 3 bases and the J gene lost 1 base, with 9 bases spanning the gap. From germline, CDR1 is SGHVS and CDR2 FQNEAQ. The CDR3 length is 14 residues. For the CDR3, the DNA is TGTGCCAGCAGCTTTGGGGACAAGAACACTGAAGCTTTCTTT. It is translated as CASSFGDKNTEAFF.

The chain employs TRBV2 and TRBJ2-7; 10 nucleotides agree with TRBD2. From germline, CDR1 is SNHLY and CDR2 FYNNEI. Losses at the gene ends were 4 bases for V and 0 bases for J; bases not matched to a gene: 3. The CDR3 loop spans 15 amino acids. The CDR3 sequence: CASSVSGGISYEQYF. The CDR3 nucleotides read TGTGCCAGCAGTGTTAGCGGGGGGATCTCCTACGAGCAGTACTTC.

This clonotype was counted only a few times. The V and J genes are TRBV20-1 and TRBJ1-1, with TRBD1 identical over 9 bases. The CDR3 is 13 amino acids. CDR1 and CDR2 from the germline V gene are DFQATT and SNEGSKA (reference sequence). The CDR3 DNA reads TGCACCCCTCGGACAGGGGATTTGGCTGAAGCTTTCTTT. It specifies CTPRTGDLAEAFF.